The 29 T cell receptor beta chains below were found in one sample sequenced in a study of blood T cells in healthy people across ages. Primers used in a second PCR of about 7 to 12 cycles were a sample-barcoded 5' primer and a J-beta primer mix. In TCRdb, the 5' RACE reads were re-called with MiXCR into one record per CDR3 protein. This sample has roughly 930,000 distinct CDR3 sequences, with around 49% found just once. Input material: blood. The source of these receptors is a man aged 25-45 years in good health.

J is TRBJ1-1 and V is TRBV29-1; 7 bases line up with TRBD1. CDR1 and CDR2 (germline): SQVTM, ANQGSEA. Losses at the gene ends were 7 bases for V and 11 bases for J; bases not matched to a gene: 10. The CDR3 loop spans 11 amino acids. The DNA of the CDR3 is TGCAGCGCAATATCCGGGACAGCGGCTTTCTTT. The encoded protein is CSAISGTAAFF. Together with reference TRBV29-1 and TRBJ1-1, the CDR3 gives the full variable domain: SAVISQKPSRDICQRGTSLTIQCQVDSQVTMMFWYRQQPGQSLTLIATANQGSEATYESGFVIDKFPISRPNLTFSTLTVSNMSPEDSSIYLCSAISGTAAFFGQGTRLTVV.

This chain uses TRBV10-3 with TRBJ2-1; 13 nucleotides match TRBD2. Germline CDR1 and CDR2: ENHRY and SYGVKD. The CDR3 loop spans 17 amino acids. The V segment lost 6 bases and the J segment 1 base; nucleotides outside the gene matches: 6. The CDR3 DNA is TGTGCCATCAGAGCTACTAGCGGGGGGGCGTCCTACAATGAGCAGTTCTTC. This codes for CAIRATSGGASYNEQFF.

V is TRBV7-2 and J is TRBJ1-2, with D perhaps matching TRBD1 (5 bases). The CDR3 spans 15 residues. Trimming removed 5 bases from V and 5 bases from J, with 18 bases in between. From germline, CDR1 is SGHTA and CDR2 FQGNSA. CDR3 coding DNA: TGTGCCAGCAGCCCACCCGTCGGGGCAGTATATGGCTACACCTTC. Translating gives CASSPPVGAVYGYTF.

Regarding this clonotype: A much larger clone lies a single base off, so this may be a read error. The rearrangement joins TRBV10-3 to TRBJ2-3, with a possible D match to TRBD1 (6 bases). The CDR3 is 13 residues long. The V end lost 6 bases, the J end lost 1 base, and 8 bases lay between the germline ends. Germline V lookup: CDR1 ENHRY, CDR2 SYGVKD. The CDR3 nucleotides are TGTGCCATCAGGGCAGGGGGCACAGATACGCAGTATTTT. This encodes CAIRAGGTDTQYF.

This clonotype was counted a few times. The chain recombines TRBV10-2 with TRBJ2-3, with 15 nucleotides matching TRBD2. Per the germline V gene, CDR1 is WSHSY and CDR2 is SAAADI. V trimming: 2 bases; J trimming: 5 bases; junction bases outside the gene matches: 2. This CDR3 contains 16 residues. DNA of the CDR3: TGCGCCAGCAGTGAGGGACTAGCGGGGGGGGAAGATACGCAGTATTTT. Translating gives CASSEGLAGGEDTQYF.

This clonotype occurred a few times. The chain employs TRBV28 and TRBJ2-3; D tentatively reads TRBD1 or TRBD2 (5 bases each). The CDR3 has 14 residues. Trimming took 5 bases from V and 2 from J, leaving 11 bases between them. Germline-derived CDR1 and CDR2 are MDHEN and SYDVKM. The CDR3 protein is CASSPEGTTDTQYF. CDR3 DNA sequence: TGTGCCAGCAGTCCCGAGGGGACCACAGATACGCAGTATTTT. Complete variable domain (other parts from reference TRBV28 and TRBJ2-3): DVKVTQSSRYLVKRTGEKVFLECVQDMDHENMFWYRQDPGLGLRLIYFSYDVKMKEKGDIPEGYSVSREKKERFSLILESASTNQTSMYLCASSPEGTTDTQYFGPGTRLTVL.

This clonotype was picked up a small number of times. The J gene is TRBJ2-5, the V gene TRBV3-1, with 7 bases that match TRBD2. The germline V gene encodes CDR1 LGHDT and CDR2 YNNKEL (reference sequence). The V and J ends lost 2 bases and 5 bases, in that order; junction bases with no gene match: 11. CDR3 length equals 16 residues. CDR3 nucleotide sequence: TGTGCCAGCAGCCAACAGGCTAGCGGACTGTCGGAGACCCAGTACTTC. Translated: CASSQQASGLSETQYF.

The chain couples TRBV7-2 to TRBJ2-1; 11 nucleotides align to TRBD1. Trimming cost V 1 base and J 0 bases; bases outside gene matches: 2. This CDR3 comprises 17 residues. Per the germline V gene, CDR1 is SGHTA and CDR2 is FQGNSA. The CDR3 DNA reads TGTGCCAGCAGCTTAGGGACAGGGGGCCTCTCCTACAATGAGCAGTTCTTC. Residues: CASSLGTGGLSYNEQFF. The full variable domain, its missing parts supplied by reference TRBV7-2 and TRBJ2-1, is GAGVSQSPSNKVTEKGKDVELRCDPISGHTALYWYRQSLGQGLEFLIYFQGNSAPDKSGLPSDRFSAERTGGSVSTLTIQRTQQEDSAVYLCASSLGTGGLSYNEQFFGPGTRLTVL.

The chain carries TRBV6-5 and TRBJ2-7; D is undetermined. The CDR3 length is 14 residues. Germline CDR1 MNHEY, CDR2 SVGAGI. Trimming took 10 bases from V and 6 from J, leaving 22 bases between them. The CDR3 sequence: CATPLPARSSEQYF. DNA of the CDR3: TGTGCCACCCCTCTTCCAGCGAGGTCCAGCGAGCAGTACTTC.

The chain links TRBV11-3 to TRBJ2-1, with 8 nucleotides matching TRBD1. V was pared by 5 bases and J by 8 bases, with 20 bases of the junction left unmatched. CDR1 and CDR2 (germline): SGHNT, YENEEA. This CDR3 comprises 18 residues. The CDR3 DNA follows: TGTGCCAGCAGCCCGAGACAGGGGTTCGGCGTCACCGGCGATGAGCAGTTCTTC. Protein: CASSPRQGFGVTGDEQFF.

The chain employs TRBV12-3 or TRBV12-4 and TRBJ2-1; D not resolved. Trimming left V 6 bases short and J 12 bases short, with 18 bases between. The CDR3 spans 13 residues. CDR3 in amino acids: CASSPVYPPLQFF. CDR3 DNA sequence: TGTGCCAGCAGCCCCGTGTATCCGCCGCTGCAGTTCTTC.

DNA for the CDR3: TGCGCCAGCAGGATTAATGAAAATGAGCAGTTCTTC. Translating it yields CASRINENEQFF. V and J are TRBV5-1 and TRBJ2-1; no clear D gene. The CDR3 runs 12 residues. V was cut by 5 bases and J by 7 bases, with 10 bases left in between. Per germline, CDR1 SGHRS and CDR2 YFSETQ.

This clonotype was counted only a few times. The chain links TRBV4-2 to TRBJ1-5; D is unresolved. The germline gives CDR1 LGHNA, CDR2 YNFKEQ. Trimming took off 0 bases at V and 0 bases at J, with 6 bases between the two ends. This CDR3 is built from 15 residues. DNA for the CDR3: TGTGCCAGCAGCCAAGATTCAGTTAGCAATCAGCCCCAGCATTTT. This codes for CASSQDSVSNQPQHF.

This clonotype was seen only a few times. The genes are TRBV9 and TRBJ2-1; unclear D gene. CDR3 size: 15 residues. Per the germline V gene, CDR1 is SGDLS and CDR2 is YYNGEE. The V end lost 4 bases, the J end lost 6 bases, and 17 bases lay between the germline ends. The CDR3 spells CASSLGPSPPNEQFF. The CDR3 DNA reads as TGTGCCAGCAGCCTAGGGCCCTCCCCTCCCAATGAGCAGTTCTTC.

The gene calls are TRBV29-1 and TRBJ1-2; 8 bases match TRBD1. The ends lost 1 base at V and 7 bases at J; junction bases unmatched: 11. Germline values: CDR1 SQVTM, CDR2 ANQGSEA. This CDR3 has 15 amino acids. The CDR3 loop is CSVEGRAGGSTGYTF. CDR3 nucleotide sequence: TGCAGCGTTGAAGGAAGGGCAGGGGGCTCGACTGGCTACACCTTC.

The chain has TRBV28 and TRBJ1-6, with a tentative D call TRBD1 (6 bases). This CDR3 region has 15 residues. Germline V lookup: CDR1 MDHEN, CDR2 SYDVKM. The V and J ends lost 6 bases and 10 bases respectively, with 19 bases between them. CDR3 DNA: TGTGCCAGCAGGCCCAGCACAGGGAAACACTCACCCCTCCACTTT. This encodes CASRPSTGKHSPLHF. Full variable domain (remainder filled in from reference TRBV28 and TRBJ1-6): DVKVTQSSRYLVKRTGEKVFLECVQDMDHENMFWYRQDPGLGLRLIYFSYDVKMKEKGDIPEGYSVSREKKERFSLILESASTNQTSMYLCASRPSTGKHSPLHFGNGTRLTVT.

CDR3 bases: TGTGCCAGCAGTTCGGTTTGGGACGGATCCTACGAGCAGTACTTC. This encodes CASSSVWDGSYEQYF. The rearrangement uses TRBV28 and TRBJ2-7, with D perhaps being TRBD1 or TRBD2 (5 bases each). The CDR3 totals 15 residues. Trimming cost V 4 bases and J 1 base, with 14 bases left between them. The germline CDR1 and CDR2 sequences are MDHEN and SYDVKM.

This rearrangement joins TRBV5-1 to TRBJ2-5, with 7 bases fitting TRBD1. Trimming removed 4 bases from V and 11 bases from J; junction bases left unmatched: 20. Germline values: CDR1 SGHRS, CDR2 YFSETQ. The CDR3 runs to 16 residues. The DNA for the CDR3 is TGCGCCAGCAGCCGCGCCGTAGCACAAGGGGGCAATGAGCAGTACTTC. It encodes CASSRAVAQGGNEQYF.

This clonotype appeared a few times. The CDR3 bases are TGTGCCAGCAGCTCCAGCGGGGCCCTCCAAGAGACCCAGTACTTC. Translation: CASSSSGALQETQYF. The chain couples TRBV28 to TRBJ2-5; 7 nucleotides match TRBD2. The length of the CDR3 is 15 residues. Germline CDR1 is MDHEN and CDR2 is SYDVKM. V dropped 6 bases and J dropped 1; count of bases not matched to a gene: 8.

The sample holds a few counts of this clonotype. The J gene is TRBJ2-4, the V gene TRBV4-2, with D possibly matching TRBD2 (6 bases). This CDR3 spans 16 amino acids. Germline CDR1 and CDR2: LGHNA and YNFKEQ. V lost 0 bases and J lost 13, with 22 bases in between. The CDR3, as DNA: TGTGCCAGCAGCCAAGATGATGAGCGGGTACCGCCCCTCCAGTACTTC. Translated: CASSQDDERVPPLQYF.

The sample holds a few counts of this clonotype. The chain links TRBV4-1 to TRBJ2-1; D is uncertain. Germline V gene data show CDR1 as MGHRA and CDR2 as YSYEKL. The CDR3 is 15 amino acids. V was shortened by 0 bases and J by 4 bases, with 10 bases between the two germline ends. CDR3 sequence reads: CASSQETEQYNEQFF. In DNA form, the CDR3 reads TGCGCCAGCAGCCAAGAAACAGAGCAATACAATGAGCAGTTCTTC.

The chain has TRBV7-3 and TRBJ2-1; D unclear. This CDR3 contains 14 residues. The V gene's germline CDR1 is SGHTA and CDR2 FQGTGA. V lost 5 bases and J lost 5, with 13 bases in between. The CDR3 reads CASSPSFDDNEQFF. The CDR3 nucleotides are TGTGCCAGCAGCCCTAGTTTTGACGACAATGAGCAGTTCTTC.

This chain links TRBV9 with TRBJ2-3; a weak D match, TRBD2 (6 bases). V lost 7 bases and J 1 base, leaving 13 bases between the germline ends. This CDR3 is built from 14 residues. The germline V gene has CDR1 SGDLS and CDR2 YYNGEE. Written as DNA, the CDR3 is TGTGCCAGCGAGGTGGGACTCCGCACAGATACGCAGTATTTT. It yields the protein CASEVGLRTDTQYF. Combining the CDR3 with reference TRBV9 and TRBJ2-3 gives the whole variable domain DSGVTQTPKHLITATGQRVTLRCSPRSGDLSVYWYQQSLDQGLQFLIQYYNGEERAKGNILERFSAQQFPDLHSELNLSSLELGDSALYFCASEVGLRTDTQYFGPGTRLTVL.

J is TRBJ1-1 and V is TRBV9, with D tentatively TRBD1 (6 bases). CDR3 length: 16 amino acids. Trimming took off 4 bases at V and 1 base at J, with 17 bases between the two ends. Per the germline V gene, CDR1 is SGDLS and CDR2 is YYNGEE. The CDR3 sequence is CASSFNPLTGNTEAFF. CDR3 in DNA: TGTGCCAGCAGCTTCAACCCGCTGACAGGGAACACTGAAGCTTTCTTT.

This chain joins TRBV28 and TRBJ2-3, with TRBD1 matching over 7 bases. CDR1 MDHEN and CDR2 SYDVKM come from the germline V gene. The length of the CDR3 is 14 residues. V lost 8 bases, J lost 6 bases, and 11 bases stayed unmatched. Here the CDR3 reads CASGAGGLDDTQYF. In nucleotides, the CDR3 is TGTGCCAGCGGCGCAGGGGGTCTAGATGATACGCAGTATTTT.

To note about this clonotype: Given a much more abundant clone one base away, this may be a read error. The chain joins TRBV7-2 to TRBJ2-2; D remains unclear. The CDR3 is 14 amino acids. Germline CDR1 reads SGHTA; CDR2 reads FQGNSA. The ends were cut back, 5 bases at V and 1 base at J, with 8 bases in the middle. The chain's CDR3 is CASSVDQNTGELFF. The CDR3 nucleotides read TGTGCCAGCAGCGTAGATCAGAACACCGGGGAGCTGTTTTTT.

This clonotype was observed once. The V call is TRBV4-1, the J call TRBJ2-3; a weak D match, TRBD1 (6 bases). Trimming pared 6 bases from V and 4 bases from J, leaving 14 bases between. CDR1 and CDR2 (germline): MGHRA, YSYEKL. The CDR3 loop spans 14 amino acids. The CDR3 sequence: CASSRKGVADTQYF. In nucleotides, the CDR3 is TGCGCCAGCAGTCGTAAGGGGGTAGCAGATACGCAGTATTTT.

This clonotype was detected only a few times. The rearrangement uses TRBV10-3 and TRBJ1-2, with D perhaps matching TRBD1 (5 bases). Between the trimmed V and J ends, which lost 2 bases and 4 bases, there was a span of 8 bases. CDR1 and CDR2 from the germline V gene are ENHRY and SYGVKD. This CDR3 comprises 13 residues. In DNA form, the CDR3 reads TGTGCCATCAGTGAGCAGGGTGCCTATGGCTACACCTTC. Protein: CAISEQGAYGYTF.

The V and J genes are TRBV3-1 and TRBJ1-1, with TRBD1 as a possible D gene (6 bases). Trimming pared 5 bases from V and 5 bases from J, leaving 18 bases between. Germline CDR1 reads LGHDT; CDR2 reads YNNKEL (reference sequence). The CDR3 contains 15 residues. CDR3 sequence: CASSETGGPGTEAFF. CDR3 bases: TGTGCCAGCAGCGAAACGGGGGGGCCGGGGACTGAAGCTTTCTTT.